The source of this TCR beta chain is a study of blood T cell repertoires in COVID-19. Study in general: The United States, Italy and Spain were the sources of the acute and convalescent COVID-19 samples. PBMCs, B-cell-depleted T cells, or T cells were the source of the cDNA or gDNA that made up the material.

The authors' processing: The authors estimated nucleated cell counts from reference gene primer amplification. The assay was immunoSEQ multiplex PCR, and TCRdb's table has in-frame clones only and misses some. V, J and clone size reflect that table, while D and trimming were determined from the DNA. The table has about 180,000 clones, roughly 83% seen once. Recovered Cohort 3 donors showed two negative PCRs, clearance, or symptom resolution. This clone was counted between two and nine times. Trimming took off 5 bases at V and 0 bases at J, with 12 bases between the two ends. The CDR3 contains 16 residues. CDR1 and CDR2 from the germline V gene are SGHRS and YFSETQ.

Sequencing was done on a sample of PBMCs or T cells enriched from blood (not recorded which). The chain employs TRBV5-1 and TRBJ1-6; D not certain. This sequence was found in a woman in her 30s who had recovered from COVID-19. This CDR3 reads CASRADGSSYNSPLHF. CDR3 sequence (DNA): TGCGCCAGCAGAGCGGACGGAAGCTCCTATAATTCACCCCTCCACTTT.